Listed below are T cell receptor beta chains from one sample, sequenced in a study of cytomegalovirus exposure and HLA in healthy donors. The assay was immunoSEQ multiplex PCR, and TCRdb's table has in-frame clones only and misses some. The table records fewer than 200,000 clones, 80% to 90% of them present only once. Sequencing used PBMCs. All receptors derive from a young woman in good health and CMV-seronegative. Each CDR3 is given with its conserved first and last residue.

J gene: TRBJ2-7; V gene: TRBV4-2; CDR3 protein: CASSRRLAGSSYEQYF
J gene: TRBJ2-5; V gene: TRBV11-2; CDR3 protein: CASSRGLLQETQYF
J gene: TRBJ2-3; V gene: TRBV7-9; CDR3 protein: CASVTLAASTDTQYF
J gene: TRBJ2-2; V gene: TRBV5-1; CDR3 protein: CASSLGLITGELFF
J gene: TRBJ2-1; V gene: TRBV2; CDR3 protein: CASTRTSGIEQFF
J gene: TRBJ1-5; V gene: TRBV6-5; CDR3 protein: CASRARGRDQPQHF
J gene: TRBJ2-3; V gene: TRBV6-1; CDR3 protein: CASSGRRTGNTDTQYF
J gene: -; V gene: TRBV6-1; CDR3 protein: CASAQGYEQYF
J gene: TRBJ1-1; V gene: TRBV4-2; CDR3 protein: CASSTDSPGNTEAFF
J gene: TRBJ1-6; V gene: TRBV30; CDR3 protein: CAWTGSENSPLHF
J gene: TRBJ1-2; V gene: TRBV12-5; CDR3 protein: CASGLGQTNYGYTF
J gene: TRBJ2-3; V gene: TRBV7-3; CDR3 protein: CASSLGVAGAADTQYF
J gene: TRBJ2-7; V gene: TRBV18; CDR3 protein: CASQGQGGYEQYF
J gene: TRBJ1-2; V gene: TRBV7-8; CDR3 protein: CASSQDIRNYGYTF
J gene: TRBJ1-2; V gene: TRBV6-5; CDR3 protein: CASSPGQDYGYTF
J gene: TRBJ1-5; V gene: TRBV9; CDR3 protein: CASSVDGSQPQHF
J gene: TRBJ2-5; V gene: TRBV5-1; CDR3 protein: CASSSKDSQETQYF
J gene: TRBJ2-3; V gene: TRBV7-3; CDR3 protein: CASSSSSTDTQYF
J gene: TRBJ1-2; V gene: TRBV19; CDR3 protein: CASSKPGAIYGYTF
J gene: TRBJ1-5; V gene: TRBV6-5; CDR3 protein: CASSFRVNQPQHF
J gene: TRBJ2-2; V gene: TRBV29-1; CDR3 protein: CSVELGGFTGELFF
J gene: TRBJ2-4; V gene: TRBV5-1; CDR3 protein: CASSLAGGAKNIQYF
J gene: TRBJ2-7; V gene: TRBV6-1; CDR3 protein: CASSELVFGGSYEQYF
J gene: TRBJ1-4; V gene: TRBV19; CDR3 protein: CASSQTGTSEKLFF
J gene: TRBJ1-5; V gene: TRBV27; CDR3 protein: CASSFRRSNQPQHF
J gene: TRBJ2-7; V gene: TRBV18; CDR3 protein: CASSHGLAGWLGQYF
J gene: TRBJ2-1; V gene: TRBV9; CDR3 protein: CASSARLAGVTTNNEQFF
J gene: TRBJ1-2; V gene: TRBV5-1; CDR3 protein: CASSLEWQNGYTF
J gene: TRBJ1-6; V gene: TRBV10-2; CDR3 protein: CASSDGVYGGYNSPLHF
J gene: TRBJ1-2; V gene: TRBV27; CDR3 protein: CASSTDRVNYGYTF
J gene: TRBJ2-7; V gene: TRBV27; CDR3 protein: CASSTGLAHYEQYF
J gene: TRBJ1-5; V gene: TRBV19; CDR3 protein: CASNRQSNQPQHF
J gene: TRBJ1-2; V gene: TRBV28; CDR3 protein: CASSMTGGFYGYTF
J gene: TRBJ2-1; V gene: TRBV4-1; CDR3 protein: CASSQDVGAEQFF
J gene: TRBJ1-1; V gene: TRBV7-9; CDR3 protein: CASTRQGSEAFF
J gene: TRBJ2-1; V gene: TRBV6-5; CDR3 protein: CASSWTSGSLNEQFF
J gene: TRBJ1-1; V gene: TRBV28; CDR3 protein: CASTRGTGGTEAFF
J gene: TRBJ2-1; V gene: TRBV5-4; CDR3 protein: CASSLGIPGLAAHEQFF
J gene: TRBJ2-1; V gene: TRBV7-3; CDR3 protein: CASSRLAGNEQFF
J gene: TRBJ2-2; V gene: TRBV5-5; CDR3 protein: CASRDPGQGWTGELFF
J gene: TRBJ2-1; V gene: TRBV15; CDR3 protein: CATGLPGEVNEQFF
J gene: TRBJ2-7; V gene: TRBV5-4; CDR3 protein: CASSLGTYYEQYF
J gene: TRBJ2-7; V gene: TRBV7-2; CDR3 protein: CASSLGSTGAYEQYF
J gene: TRBJ1-6; V gene: TRBV10-3; CDR3 protein: CAISVQGSPLHF
J gene: TRBJ2-1; V gene: TRBV27; CDR3 protein: CASSDSASGSNEQFF
J gene: TRBJ1-5; V gene: TRBV6-6; CDR3 protein: CASTTGMNQPQHF
J gene: TRBJ2-7; V gene: TRBV9; CDR3 protein: CASSPQGQGALSYEQYF
J gene: TRBJ2-5; V gene: TRBV4-1; CDR3 protein: CASSPQGTVETQYF